This entry lists 8 T cell receptor beta chains sequenced from one sample in a study of early T cells in non-severe SARS-CoV-2 infection. TCRdb re-called the 5' RACE reads through MiXCR, storing one row per CDR3 protein. The top ten hold just over 3% of the sample, which has 40,000 to 55,000 distinct CDR3 sequences, roughly 4% seen once. Material: whole blood. These TCRs come from an adult who was a healthcare worker with PCR-confirmed SARS-CoV-2 infection or an uninfected control (not recorded which).

This clonotype has more than one count but fewer than ten. The chain combines TRBV12-3 or TRBV12-4 with TRBJ2-5; TRBD1 agrees at 7 bases. Trimming removed 3 bases from V and 6 bases from J; junction bases left unmatched: 4. The CDR3 contains 13 residues. CDR3 DNA: TGTGCCAGCAGTTTCGGACAGGAGAAGACCCAGTACTTC. It translates to CASSFGQEKTQYF.

This clonotype was counted at least ten times. The gene calls are TRBV21-1 and TRBJ2-7; the table's D call of TRBD1 was not tested on the DNA. TRBV21-1 is labeled a pseudogene. The CDR3 runs to 15 residues. CDR3: CASSPRGGPPYEQYF. Here the CDR3 DNA reads TGTGCCAGCAGCCCCCGGGGTGGTCCTCCCTACGAGCAGTACTTC.

This clonotype has a count of ten or more. The chain combines TRBV10-1 with TRBJ2-7; D gene ambiguous. CDR3 length: 11 residues. Trimming removed 2 bases from V and 6 bases from J, with 5 bases in between. Germline CDR1 WNHNN, CDR2 SYGVQD (reference sequence). The CDR3 loop is CASSENGEQYF. In nucleotides, the CDR3 is TGCGCCAGCAGTGAGAACGGCGAGCAGTACTTC.

This clonotype was detected ten times or more. As DNA, the CDR3 is TGTGCCAGCAGCTTAGGCCCCCGTATGACAGGGAAGAACACTGAAGCTTTCTTT. This encodes CASSLGPRMTGKNTEAFF. The gene calls are TRBV7-6 and TRBJ1-1, with 7 bases identical to TRBD1. Germline loops: CDR1 SGHVS, CDR2 FNYEAQ. The CDR3 is made up of 18 amino acids. V shed 1 base, J shed 1 base, and the junction held 12 bases outside the gene matches.

This chain connects TRBV7-9 to TRBJ2-1, with 14 nucleotides matching TRBD2. Germline CDR1 SEHNR, CDR2 FQNEAQ (reference sequence). The CDR3 has 19 residues. Trimming removed 5 bases from V and 8 bases from J; junction bases left unmatched: 17. The CDR3: CASSPRTSGRTEYFDEQFF. CDR3 DNA sequence: TGTGCCAGCAGCCCTCGGACTAGCGGGAGGACGGAGTACTTCGATGAGCAGTTCTTC. The complete variable domain, with remaining parts taken from reference TRBV7-9 and TRBJ2-1, reads DTGVSQNPRHKITKRGQNVTFRCDPISEHNRLYWYRQTLGQGPEFLTYFQNEAQLEKSRLLSDRFSAERPKGSFSTLEIQRTEQGDSAMYLCASSPRTSGRTEYFDEQFFGPGTRLTVL.

This clonotype was observed a handful of times. The chain couples TRBV5-1 to TRBJ2-7; D may match TRBD1 or TRBD2 (5 bases each). CDR1 is SGHRS and CDR2 is YFSETQ in the germline V gene. This CDR3 contains 17 residues. Trimming left V 0 bases short and J 2 bases short, with 18 bases between. CDR3 region: CASSLGSVKGRPYEQYF. The CDR3 DNA follows: TGCGCCAGCAGCTTGGGTTCAGTTAAGGGGAGACCCTACGAGCAGTACTTC.

This clonotype was counted ten times or more. This sequence joins TRBV7-8 and TRBJ2-7, with 9 bases fitting TRBD2. Looked up from germline, CDR1 is SGHVS and CDR2 is FQNEAQ. The CDR3 totals 17 residues. The V gene end was trimmed by 0 bases and the J gene end by 7 bases; junction bases not matched to a gene: 13. DNA of the CDR3: TGTGCCAGCAGCTTAGCGGTTAATCGCGGGGGGGCCGGTGAGCAGTACTTC. Protein product: CASSLAVNRGGAGEQYF.

In this sample, this clonotype turned up a few times. The chain has TRBV2 and TRBJ2-6; possible D gene TRBD2, 5 bases. The CDR3 loop spans 15 amino acids. V gave up 6 bases and J gave up 0 bases, with 9 bases separating them. Per the germline V gene, CDR1 is SNHLY and CDR2 is FYNNEI. Written as DNA, the CDR3 is TGTGCCAGCAGCCGGACTGCCTCTGGGGCCAACGTCCTGACTTTC. The encoded protein is CASSRTASGANVLTF.